These 10 T cell receptor beta chains originate from one sample sequenced in a study of response to subunit inactivated influenza vaccine (dated by TCRdb to between 2018 and 2020). Library generation was performed with RT-PCR. This sample was sequenced with an Illumina HiSeq 2500. TCRdb cleaned the public reads at Q25 with fastp, built clones with MiXCR and kept in-frame beta chains. Each CDR3 protein gets just one entry, which takes the most common genes and DNA from the rows behind it. This sample gives 400,000 to 650,000 distinct CDR3 sequences in total; more than 7% of them show up just once. The ten top clones hold around 13% of the sample. The sequencing here drew on PBMCs from blood, taken around 2 years after vaccination. These receptors all stem from a man between 45 and 75 years old who received an inactivated influenza vaccine. Donor details come from another sample of the same person, matched by shared clones.

This clonotype has at least ten counts. The chain combines TRBV12-3 or TRBV12-4 with TRBJ1-1; D not certain. V lost 4 bases, J lost 4 bases, and 10 bases lay in between. The CDR3 spans 13 residues. CDR3 DNA: TGTGCCAGCAGTTCTAGCCCGGGCACTGAAGCTTTCTTT. It yields the protein CASSSSPGTEAFF.

The V and J genes are TRBV7-2 and TRBJ2-7, with D perhaps TRBD1 (5 bases). Germline V CDR1 and CDR2: SGHTA, FQGNSA. Trimming removed 3 bases from V and 4 bases from J, with 10 bases in between. The CDR3 runs 13 residues. The CDR3 sequence: CASSFLRGYEQYF. In DNA form, the CDR3 reads TGTGCCAGCAGCTTTTTAAGGGGTTACGAGCAGTACTTC.

This clonotype was found many times. This rearrangement joins TRBV12-3 or TRBV12-4 to TRBJ1-1; TRBD1 agrees at 7 bases. V was pared by 6 bases and J by 2 bases, with 6 bases of the junction left unmatched. This CDR3 contains 14 residues. This CDR3 reads CASRRDRHNTEAFF. The CDR3 nucleotides are TGTGCCAGCAGACGGGACAGACATAACACTGAAGCTTTCTTT.

The sample holds many counts of this clonotype. V and J are TRBV20-1 and TRBJ1-3, with D possibly matching TRBD1 (5 bases). The CDR3 length is 14 residues. CDR1 DFQATT and CDR2 SNEGSKA come from the germline V gene (reference sequence). Trimming removed 3 bases at V and 0 bases at J, with 9 bases between. In nucleotides, the CDR3 is TGCAGTGCTAGTCAGGGTCTCTCTGGAAACACCATATATTTT. The encoded protein is CSASQGLSGNTIYF.

This clonotype has a count of ten or more. The chain joins TRBV4-3 to TRBJ2-1; D might be TRBD2 (6 bases). This CDR3 region has 13 residues. Deletions cut 1 base from V and 8 bases from J, with 9 bases between. Germline V CDR1 and CDR2: LGHNA, YSLEER. The CDR3 DNA is TGCGCCAGCAGCCAAGCGGGAGTGGATGAGCAGTTCTTC. Amino acid sequence: CASSQAGVDEQFF.

In its sample, this clonotype was seen many times. The chain combines TRBV15 with TRBJ2-2; D possibly matches TRBD1 or TRBD2 (5 bases each). There are 16 residues in the CDR3. In germline, CDR1 is LNHNV, CDR2 YYDKDF (reference sequence). V gave up 1 base and J gave up 4 bases, with 13 bases separating them. CDR3 nucleotide sequence: TGTGCCACCAGCAGAGTAAGAGGGACGGGCACCGGGGAGCTGTTTTTT. Protein: CATSRVRGTGTGELFF.

CDR3 DNA sequence: TGTGCCAGCAGTGAATACGGACAGGACAACACCGGGGAGCTGTTTTTT. It yields the protein CASSEYGQDNTGELFF. The J gene is TRBJ2-2, the V gene TRBV25-1; 7 nucleotides agree with TRBD1. J lost 2 bases, V lost 0 bases, and 3 bases had no gene match. The CDR3 is 16 amino acids. The germline gives CDR1 MGHDK, CDR2 SYGVNS.

V usage is TRBV4-2 and J usage is TRBJ2-1; possibly TRBD1 or TRBD2 for D (5 bases each). CDR1 and CDR2 from the germline V gene are LGHNA and YNFKEQ. The V end lost 3 bases, the J end lost 6 bases, and 15 bases lay between the germline ends. This CDR3 has 15 residues. Written as DNA, the CDR3 is TGTGCCAGCAGCCATAACCGGGACGGACCCAATGAGCAGTTCTTC. Amino acids: CASSHNRDGPNEQFF.

The chain uses TRBV20-1 and TRBJ2-1, with D possibly TRBD2 on 5 matching bases. This CDR3 has 14 amino acids. Looked up from germline, CDR1 is DFQATT and CDR2 is SNEGSKA (reference sequence). Trimming removed 3 bases at V and 5 bases at J, with 14 bases between. The CDR3 here is CSARKEEHHNEQFF. For the CDR3, the DNA is TGCAGTGCTAGGAAGGAGGAGCACCACAATGAGCAGTTCTTC.

This rearrangement joins TRBV5-1 to TRBJ2-3; D unclear. CDR3 length: 15 amino acids. V was pared by 0 bases and J by 3 bases, with 11 bases between. Germline V gene lookup returns CDR1 SGHRS and CDR2 YFSETQ. CDR3 nucleotides: TGCGCCAGCAGCTTGGAGGGCCTTGGAACAGATACGCAGTATTTT. It codes for CASSLEGLGTDTQYF. Together with reference TRBV5-1 and TRBJ2-3, the CDR3 gives the full variable domain: KAGVTQTPRYLIKTRGQQVTLSCSPISGHRSVSWYQQTPGQGLQFLFEYFSETQRNKGNFPGRFSGRQFSNSRSEMNVSTLELGDSALYLCASSLEGLGTDTQYFGPGTRLTVL.